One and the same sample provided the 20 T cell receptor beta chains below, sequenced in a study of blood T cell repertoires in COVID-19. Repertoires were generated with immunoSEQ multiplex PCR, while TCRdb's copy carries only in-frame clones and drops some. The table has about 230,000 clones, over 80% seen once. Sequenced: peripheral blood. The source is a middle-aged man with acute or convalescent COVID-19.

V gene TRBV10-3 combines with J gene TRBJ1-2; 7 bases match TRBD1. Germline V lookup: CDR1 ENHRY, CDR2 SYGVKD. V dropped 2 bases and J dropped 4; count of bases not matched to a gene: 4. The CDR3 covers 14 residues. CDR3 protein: CAISEDRDGYGYTF. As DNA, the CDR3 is TGTGCCATCAGTGAGGACAGGGATGGCTATGGCTACACCTTC.

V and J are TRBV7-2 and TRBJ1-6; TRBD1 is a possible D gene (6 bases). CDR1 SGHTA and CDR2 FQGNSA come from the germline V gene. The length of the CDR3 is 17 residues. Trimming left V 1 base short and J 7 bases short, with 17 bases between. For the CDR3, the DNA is TGTGCCAGCAGCTTAGTTTCCAGGGGTGCTGGGAATTCACCCCTCCACTTT. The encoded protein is CASSLVSRGAGNSPLHF.

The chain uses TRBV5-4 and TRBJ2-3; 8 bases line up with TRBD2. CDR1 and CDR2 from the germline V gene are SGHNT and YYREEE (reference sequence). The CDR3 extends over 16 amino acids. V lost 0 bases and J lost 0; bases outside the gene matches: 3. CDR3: CASSLDPSGSTDTQYF. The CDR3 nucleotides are TGTGCCAGCAGCTTGGATCCTAGCGGGAGCACAGATACGCAGTATTTT.

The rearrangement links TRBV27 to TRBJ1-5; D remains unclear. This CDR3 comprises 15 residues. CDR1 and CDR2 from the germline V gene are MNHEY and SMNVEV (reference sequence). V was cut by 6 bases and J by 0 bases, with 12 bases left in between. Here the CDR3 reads CASSLSASSNQPQHF. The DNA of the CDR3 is TGTGCCAGCAGCCTTAGTGCGAGTAGCAATCAGCCCCAGCATTTT.

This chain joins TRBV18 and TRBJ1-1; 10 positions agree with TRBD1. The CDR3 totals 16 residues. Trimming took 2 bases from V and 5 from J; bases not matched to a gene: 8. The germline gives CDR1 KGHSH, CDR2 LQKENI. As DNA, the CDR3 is TGTGCCAGCTCACCATGGGGGACAGGGGTGTTGACTGAAGCTTTCTTT. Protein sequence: CASSPWGTGVLTEAFF.

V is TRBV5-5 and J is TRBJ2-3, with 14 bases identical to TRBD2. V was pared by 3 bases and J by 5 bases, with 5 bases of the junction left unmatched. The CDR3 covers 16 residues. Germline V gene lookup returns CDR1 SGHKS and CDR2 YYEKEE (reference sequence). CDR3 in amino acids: CASSSGLAGGGDTQYF. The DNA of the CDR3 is TGTGCCAGCAGCTCAGGACTAGCGGGAGGTGGAGATACGCAGTATTTT. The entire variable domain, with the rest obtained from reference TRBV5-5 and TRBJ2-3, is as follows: DAGVTQSPTHLIKTRGQQVTLRCSPISGHKSVSWYQQVLGQGPQFIFQYYEKEERGRGNFPDRFSARQFPNYSSELNVNALLLGDSALYLCASSSGLAGGGDTQYFGPGTRLTVL.

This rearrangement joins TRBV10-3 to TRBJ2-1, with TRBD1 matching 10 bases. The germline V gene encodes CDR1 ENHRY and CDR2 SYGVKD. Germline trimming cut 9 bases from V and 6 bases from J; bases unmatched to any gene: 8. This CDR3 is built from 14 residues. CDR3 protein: CAISSGTGANEQFF. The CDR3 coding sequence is TGTGCCATAAGTTCCGGGACAGGGGCCAATGAGCAGTTCTTC.

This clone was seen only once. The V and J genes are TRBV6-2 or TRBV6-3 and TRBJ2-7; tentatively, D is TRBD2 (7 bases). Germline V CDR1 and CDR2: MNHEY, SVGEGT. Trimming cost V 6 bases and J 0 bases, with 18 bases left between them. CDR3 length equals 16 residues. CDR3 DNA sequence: TGTGCCAGCAGCCCTTTGGGGGGGCTATACTCCTACGAGCAGTACTTC. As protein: CASSPLGGLYSYEQYF.

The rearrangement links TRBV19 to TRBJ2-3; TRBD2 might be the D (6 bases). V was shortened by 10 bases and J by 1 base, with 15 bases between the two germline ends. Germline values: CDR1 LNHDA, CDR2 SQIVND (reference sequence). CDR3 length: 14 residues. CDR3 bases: TGTGCCACCCGACGTAGCGGCCGCACAGATACGCAGTATTTT. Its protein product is CATRRSGRTDTQYF.

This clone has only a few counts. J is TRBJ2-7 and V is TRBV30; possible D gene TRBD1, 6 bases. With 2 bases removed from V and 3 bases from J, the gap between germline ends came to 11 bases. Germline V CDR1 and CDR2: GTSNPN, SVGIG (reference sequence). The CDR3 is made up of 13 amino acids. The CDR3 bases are TGTGCCTGGAGTTCAGGGGCCTACTACGAGCAGTACTTC. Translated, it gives CAWSSGAYYEQYF.

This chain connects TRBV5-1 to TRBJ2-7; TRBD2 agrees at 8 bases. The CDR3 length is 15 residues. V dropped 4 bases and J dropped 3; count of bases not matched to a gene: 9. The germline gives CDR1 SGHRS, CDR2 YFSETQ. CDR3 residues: CASSLGGSGVYEQYF. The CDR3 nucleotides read TGCGCCAGCAGCCTGGGGGGTAGCGGGGTCTACGAGCAGTACTTC.

The DNA for the CDR3 is TGCAGCGGAAAGGGAGCGGACCGCTACACCTTC. Translated: CSGKGADRYTF. The rearrangement uses TRBV29-1 and TRBJ1-2; D ambiguous. Trimming removed 7 bases at V and 9 bases at J, with 15 bases between. CDR3 length equals 11 residues. The germline V gene encodes CDR1 SQVTM and CDR2 ANQGSEA.

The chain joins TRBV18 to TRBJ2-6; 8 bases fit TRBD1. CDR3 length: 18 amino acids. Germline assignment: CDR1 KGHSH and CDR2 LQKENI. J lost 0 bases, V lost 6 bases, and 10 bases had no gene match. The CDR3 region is CASSGTGTRDSGANVLTF. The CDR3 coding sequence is TGTGCCAGCTCCGGGACAGGAACCCGGGACTCTGGGGCCAACGTCCTGACTTTC.

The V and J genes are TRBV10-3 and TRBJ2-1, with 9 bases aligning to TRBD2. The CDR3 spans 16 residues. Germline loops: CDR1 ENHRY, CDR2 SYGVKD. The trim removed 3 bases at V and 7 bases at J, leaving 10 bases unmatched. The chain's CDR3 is CAISEDRTSAVNEQFF. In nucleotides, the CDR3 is TGTGCCATCAGTGAAGATAGGACTAGCGCCGTAAATGAGCAGTTCTTC.

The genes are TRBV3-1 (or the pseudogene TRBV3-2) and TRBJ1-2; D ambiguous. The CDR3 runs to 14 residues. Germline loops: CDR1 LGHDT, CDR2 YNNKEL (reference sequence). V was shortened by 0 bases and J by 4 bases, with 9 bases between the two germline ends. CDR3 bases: TGTGCCAGCAGCCAAGATCTACGGGTCTATGGCTACACCTTC. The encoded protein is CASSQDLRVYGYTF.

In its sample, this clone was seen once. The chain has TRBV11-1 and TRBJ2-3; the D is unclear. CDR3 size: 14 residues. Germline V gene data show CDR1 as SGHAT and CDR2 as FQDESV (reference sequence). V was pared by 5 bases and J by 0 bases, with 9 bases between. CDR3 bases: TGTGCCAGCAGCCTACTGAGGAGCACAGATACGCAGTATTTT. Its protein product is CASSLLRSTDTQYF.

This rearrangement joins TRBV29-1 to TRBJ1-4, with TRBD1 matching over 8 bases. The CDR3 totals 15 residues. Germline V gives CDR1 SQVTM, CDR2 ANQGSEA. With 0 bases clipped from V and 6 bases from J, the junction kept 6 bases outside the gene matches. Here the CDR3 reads CSVEDTGTGYEKLFF. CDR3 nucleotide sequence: TGCAGCGTTGAAGACACGGGGACAGGTTATGAAAAACTGTTTTTT.

CDR3 sequence reads: CASSMESPRTEAFF. The CDR3 DNA is TGTGCCAGTAGTATGGAGTCTCCAAGGACTGAAGCTTTCTTT. The chain uses TRBV19 and TRBJ1-1; no clear D gene. The length of the CDR3 is 14 residues. In germline, CDR1 is LNHDA, CDR2 SQIVND (reference sequence). Between the trimmed V and J ends, which lost 3 bases and 5 bases, there was a span of 13 bases.

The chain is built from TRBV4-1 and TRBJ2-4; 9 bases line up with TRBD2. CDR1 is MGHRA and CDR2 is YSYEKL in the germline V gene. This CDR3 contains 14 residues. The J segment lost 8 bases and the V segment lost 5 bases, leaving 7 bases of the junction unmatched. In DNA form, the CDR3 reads TGCGCCAGCAGCTATTTAGCGGGAGAGCACATTCAGTACTTC. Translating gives CASSYLAGEHIQYF.

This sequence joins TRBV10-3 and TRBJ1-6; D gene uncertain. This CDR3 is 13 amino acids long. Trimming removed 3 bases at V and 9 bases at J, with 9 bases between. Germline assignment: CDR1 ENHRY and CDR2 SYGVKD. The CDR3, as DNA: TGTGCCATCAGTGAAGCCCGCGGTTCACCCCTCCACTTT. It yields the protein CAISEARGSPLHF.